What follows are 8 T cell receptor beta chains derived from one specimen sequenced in a study of T cell repertoires in cytomegalovirus infection. Each CDR3 protein gets one entry after TCRdb re-called the reads with MiXCR. The profile covers about 300,000 distinct CDR3 sequences, with about 25% appearing a single time and roughly 13% taken by the ten largest. Sequenced input: PBMCs. The receptors were sampled from a human donor in good health (CMV status not recorded). Some clones in this sample may be carry-over from other donors' samples.

V gene TRBV20-1 combines with J gene TRBJ2-3; a possible D gene is TRBD1 (6 bases). Germline assignment: CDR1 DFQATT and CDR2 SNEGSKA (reference sequence). Between the trimmed V and J ends, which lost 3 bases and 5 bases, there was a span of 15 bases. The CDR3 is 14 residues long. CDR3: CSASGQGYGDTQYF. The CDR3 region has the DNA TGCAGTGCTAGTGGTCAGGGGTATGGAGATACGCAGTATTTT.

The chain has TRBV10-3 and TRBJ2-1, with D unresolved. The germline V and J ends were trimmed by 8 bases and 5 bases, with 10 bases remaining between them. The CDR3 extends over 12 amino acids. Germline V gene sequence: CDR1 ENHRY, CDR2 SYGVKD. The CDR3 DNA reads as TGTGCCATCGGTGGCGGTCACAATGAGCAGTTCTTC. Its translation is CAIGGGHNEQFF.

The chain couples TRBV6-1 to TRBJ2-2; 8 bases map to TRBD1. The germline V gene encodes CDR1 MNHNS and CDR2 SASEGT. CDR3 length: 15 amino acids. V was clipped by 6 bases and J by 1 base; unmatched bases: 4. The CDR3 bases are TGTGCCAGCAGCAGAACAGGGGGGAACACCGGGGAGCTGTTTTTT. Translated, it gives CASSRTGGNTGELFF.

A few counts support this clonotype. The chain employs TRBV12-3 or TRBV12-4 and TRBJ2-7; perhaps TRBD2 as D (5 bases). This CDR3 is built from 13 residues. Trimming removed 0 bases at V and 5 bases at J, with 8 bases between. The CDR3 protein is CASSLARADEQYF. The CDR3 DNA is TGTGCCAGCAGTTTAGCGAGGGCGGACGAGCAGTACTTC.

As DNA, the CDR3 is TGTGCCAGCAGTTTAGAGGGGTCGGCCAGGGGCCACACAGATACGCAGTATTTT. Encoded protein: CASSLEGSARGHTDTQYF. The chain employs TRBV27 and TRBJ2-3, with TRBD1 as a possible D gene (6 bases). Germline values: CDR1 MNHEY, CDR2 SMNVEV (reference sequence). The CDR3 spans 18 residues. With 2 bases removed from V and 2 bases from J, the gap between germline ends came to 20 bases.

The CDR3 sequence is CASSQQSSLQETQYF. The CDR3 coding sequence is TGCGCCAGCAGCCAACAGTCCAGCCTTCAAGAGACCCAGTACTTC. This chain uses TRBV4-1 with TRBJ2-5, with unresolved D. With 2 bases removed from V and 2 bases from J, the gap between germline ends came to 12 bases. The length of the CDR3 is 15 residues. The germline V gene has CDR1 MGHRA and CDR2 YSYEKL.

The rearrangement uses TRBV3-1 and TRBJ1-1; no clear D gene. Looked up from germline, CDR1 is LGHDT and CDR2 is YNNKEL (reference sequence). CDR3 length: 15 residues. Trimming pared 5 bases from V and 1 base from J, leaving 14 bases between. CDR3: CASSSKGRENTEAFF. The CDR3 coding sequence is TGTGCCAGCAGCAGTAAAGGTCGGGAGAACACTGAAGCTTTCTTT.

This clonotype has ten or more counts. The chain recombines TRBV7-2 with TRBJ1-2, with D unclear. The CDR3 loop spans 16 amino acids. Between the trimmed V and J ends, which lost 2 bases and 3 bases, there was a span of 16 bases. CDR1 is SGHTA and CDR2 is FQGNSA in the germline V gene. The CDR3 DNA sequence: TGTGCCAGCAGCTTACTCCACGGGCAGGCAGACTATGGCTACACCTTC. This codes for CASSLLHGQADYGYTF.